The clone carrying this T cell receptor beta chain was seen at least ten times. Its antigen is not identified. Germline V gene data show CDR1 as MNHNS and CDR2 as SASEGT. This CDR3 is 15 amino acids long. Trimming removed 8 bases at V and 1 base at J, with 17 bases between. This sample was taken from a study of T cells in Graves' hyperthyroidism and ophthalmopathy. About the research overall: Before any treatment, at initial diagnosis, peripheral blood was collected. Findings of the study overall: Blood samples included most of the expanded thyroid clonotypes exceeding 0.001.

Amplification yielded TCR beta CDR3 regions, with RNA transcripts as the source. Primed by the HTBI set, a first-round RT-PCR was run on the TCR CDR3. TCRdb fed the multiplex PCR reads into MiXCR, producing one record per CDR3 protein. The table includes about 350,000 distinct CDR3 sequences, approximately 15% detected once. With a duration under 2 months, the hyperthyroidism was newly diagnosed in patients aged 18 to 65. Based on clinical symptoms, serum thyroxine and TRAb, thyroid ultrasound and orbital computed tomography, diagnoses were reached. The sample comprised blood. This sequence was found in a woman in her 30s with Graves' hyperthyroidism. The V gene is TRBV6-1, the J gene TRBJ1-1; D possibly corresponds to TRBD1 (5 bases). CDR3 sequence: CASRTHGAENTEAFF. The CDR3 bases are TGTGCCAGCCGTACTCATGGGGCGGAGAACACTGAAGCTTTCTTT.